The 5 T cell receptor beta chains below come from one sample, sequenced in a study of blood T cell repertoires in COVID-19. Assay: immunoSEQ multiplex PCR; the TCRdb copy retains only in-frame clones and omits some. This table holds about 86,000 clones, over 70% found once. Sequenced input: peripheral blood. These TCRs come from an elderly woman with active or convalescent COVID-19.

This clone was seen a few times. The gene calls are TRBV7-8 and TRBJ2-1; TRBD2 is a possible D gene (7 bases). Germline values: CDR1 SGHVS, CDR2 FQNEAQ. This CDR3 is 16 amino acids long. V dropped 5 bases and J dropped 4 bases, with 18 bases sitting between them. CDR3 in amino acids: CASSPLGASGYNEQFF. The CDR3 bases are TGTGCCAGCAGCCCGTTGGGGGCTAGCGGTTACAATGAGCAGTTCTTC. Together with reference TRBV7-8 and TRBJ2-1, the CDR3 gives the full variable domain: GAGVSQSPRYKVAKRGQDVALRCDPISGHVSLFWYQQALGQGPEFLTYFQNEAQLDKSGLPSDRFFAERPEGSVSTLKIQRTQQEDSAVYLCASSPLGASGYNEQFFGPGTRLTVL.

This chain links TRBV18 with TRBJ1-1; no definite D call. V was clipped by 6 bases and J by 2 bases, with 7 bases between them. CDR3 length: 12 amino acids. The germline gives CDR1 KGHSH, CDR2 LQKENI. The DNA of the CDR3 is TGTGCCAGCTCCCAGATTAACACTGAAGCTTTCTTT. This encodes CASSQINTEAFF.

CDR3 in amino acids: CASSRQQGSETQYF. The CDR3, as DNA: TGTGCCAGCTCACGACAACAGGGGTCGGAGACCCAGTACTTC. The chain couples TRBV18 to TRBJ2-5, with 7 bases identical to TRBD1. The trim removed 4 bases at V and 5 bases at J, leaving 7 bases unmatched. The CDR3 is 14 residues long. CDR1 KGHSH and CDR2 LQKENI come from the germline V gene.

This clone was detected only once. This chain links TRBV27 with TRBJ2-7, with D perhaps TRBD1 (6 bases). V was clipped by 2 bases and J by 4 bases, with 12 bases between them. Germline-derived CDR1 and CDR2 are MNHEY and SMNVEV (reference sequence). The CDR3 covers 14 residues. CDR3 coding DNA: TGTGCCAGCAGTTTAGGATTCAGGGGTTACGAGCAGTACTTC. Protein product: CASSLGFRGYEQYF.

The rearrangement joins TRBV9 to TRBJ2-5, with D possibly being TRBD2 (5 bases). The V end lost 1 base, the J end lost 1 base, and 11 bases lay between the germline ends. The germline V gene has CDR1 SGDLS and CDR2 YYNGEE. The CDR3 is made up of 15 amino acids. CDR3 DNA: TGTGCCAGCAGCGTAATGGAGGCCACCCAAGAGACCCAGTACTTC. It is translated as CASSVMEATQETQYF.